This T cell receptor beta chain was captured in a study of blood T cell repertoires in COVID-19. The assay was immunoSEQ multiplex PCR, and TCRdb's table has in-frame clones only and misses some. The sample carries about 380,000 clones, 85% recorded once. The CDR3 spans 13 residues. The V end was cut by 0 bases, the J end by 8 bases, with 9 bases between. CDR1 is SGHRS, CDR2 YFSETQ, per germline. The receptor was derived from a young woman with acute or convalescent COVID-19. The rearrangement links TRBV5-1 to TRBJ2-1, with D perhaps matching TRBD2 (6 bases). The sequenced material came from peripheral blood. The CDR3 DNA follows: TGCGCCAGCAGCTTGGTATCGGGGGATGAGCAGTTCTTC. It translates to CASSLVSGDEQFF.